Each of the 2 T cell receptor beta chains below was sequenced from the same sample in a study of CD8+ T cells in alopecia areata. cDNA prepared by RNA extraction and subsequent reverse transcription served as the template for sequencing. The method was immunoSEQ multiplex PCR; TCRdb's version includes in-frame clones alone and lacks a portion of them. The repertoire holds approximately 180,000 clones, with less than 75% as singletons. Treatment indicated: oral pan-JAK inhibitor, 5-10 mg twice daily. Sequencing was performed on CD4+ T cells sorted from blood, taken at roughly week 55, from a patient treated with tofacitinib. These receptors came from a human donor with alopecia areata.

CDR3 in DNA: TGTGCCAAGAAATGGGACAGGGGGGCTCTTGGGCATCAGCCCCAGCATTTT. This encodes CAKKWDRGALGHQPQHF. The genes are TRBV19 and TRBJ1-5, with 11 bases fitting TRBD1. V lost 10 bases and J lost 5; bases outside the gene matches: 16. The germline CDR1 and CDR2 sequences are LNHDA and SQIVND (reference sequence). This CDR3 is 17 amino acids long.

The CDR3 is CASRYPGPASFTDTQYF. The CDR3 coding sequence is TGTGCCAGCAGATACCCGGGGCCAGCATCCTTCACAGATACGCAGTATTTT. This rearrangement joins TRBV28 to TRBJ2-3, with D possibly called TRBD1 or TRBD2 (5 bases each). The CDR3 spans 17 residues. The V and J ends lost 6 bases and 2 bases respectively, with 21 bases between them. Germline V lookup: CDR1 MDHEN, CDR2 SYDVKM.